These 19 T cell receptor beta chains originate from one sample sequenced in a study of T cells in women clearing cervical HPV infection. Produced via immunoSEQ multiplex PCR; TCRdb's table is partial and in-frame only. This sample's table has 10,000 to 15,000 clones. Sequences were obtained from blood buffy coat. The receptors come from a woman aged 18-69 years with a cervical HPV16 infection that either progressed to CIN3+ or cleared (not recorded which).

The CDR3 sequence is CASSYEGPDTEAFF. The part of the CDR3 DNA that was read is TGTGCCAGCAGTTATGAGGGGCCGGACACTGAA. The J gene is TRBJ1-1, the V gene TRBV6-2 or TRBV6-3, with D tentatively TRBD1 (5 bases). The read terminates 3 residues ahead of where the CDR3 ends, so the germline J gene completes it. Trimming pared 3 bases from V and 3 bases from J, leaving 11 bases between. Germline CDR1 is MNHEY and CDR2 is SVGEGT. The CDR3 is 14 residues long.

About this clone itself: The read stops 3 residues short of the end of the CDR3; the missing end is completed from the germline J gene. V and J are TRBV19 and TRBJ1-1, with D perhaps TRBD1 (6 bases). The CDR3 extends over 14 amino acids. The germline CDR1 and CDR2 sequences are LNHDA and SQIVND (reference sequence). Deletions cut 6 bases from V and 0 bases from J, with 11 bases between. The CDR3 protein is CASSLGQVNTEAFF. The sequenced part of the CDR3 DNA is TGTGCCAGTAGCCTGGGACAAGTGAACACTGAA. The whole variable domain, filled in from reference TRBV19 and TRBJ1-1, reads DGGITQSPKYLFRKEGQNVTLSCEQNLNHDAMYWYRQDPGQGLRLIYYSQIVNDFQKGDIAEGYSVSREKKESFPLTVTSAQKNPTAFYLCASSLGQVNTEAFFGQGTRLTVV.

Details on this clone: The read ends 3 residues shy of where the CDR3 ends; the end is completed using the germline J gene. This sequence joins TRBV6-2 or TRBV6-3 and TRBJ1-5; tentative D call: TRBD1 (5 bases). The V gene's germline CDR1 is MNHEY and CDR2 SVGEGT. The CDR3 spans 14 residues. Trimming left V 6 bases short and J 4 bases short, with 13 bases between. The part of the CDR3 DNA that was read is TGTGCCAGCAGCCAAATCCAGGGTAATCAGCCC. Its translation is CASSQIQGNQP. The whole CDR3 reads CASSQIQGNQPQHF.

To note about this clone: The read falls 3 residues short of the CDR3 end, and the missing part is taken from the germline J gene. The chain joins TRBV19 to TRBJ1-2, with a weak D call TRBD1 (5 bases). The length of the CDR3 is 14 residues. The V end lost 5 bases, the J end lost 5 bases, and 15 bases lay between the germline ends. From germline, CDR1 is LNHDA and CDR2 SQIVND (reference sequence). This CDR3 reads CASSDDSRYYGYTF. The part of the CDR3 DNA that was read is TGTGCCAGTAGTGACGACAGTCGCTATTATGGC.

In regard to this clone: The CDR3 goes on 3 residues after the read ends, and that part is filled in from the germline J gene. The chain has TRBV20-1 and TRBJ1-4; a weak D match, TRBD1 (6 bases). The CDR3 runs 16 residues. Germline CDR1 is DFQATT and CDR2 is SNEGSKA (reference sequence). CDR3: CSARDQGKGRNSPLFF. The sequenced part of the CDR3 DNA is TGCAGTGCTAGAGATCAGGGGAAAGGGCGTAATTCACCA.

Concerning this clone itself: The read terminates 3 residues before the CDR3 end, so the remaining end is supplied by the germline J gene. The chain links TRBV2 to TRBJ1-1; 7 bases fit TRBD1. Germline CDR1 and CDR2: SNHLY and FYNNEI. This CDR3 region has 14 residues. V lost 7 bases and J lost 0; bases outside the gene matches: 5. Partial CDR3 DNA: TGTGCCAGCACCACAGGGGCTCTGAACACTGAA. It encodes CASTTGALNTE. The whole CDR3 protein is CASTTGALNTEAFF.

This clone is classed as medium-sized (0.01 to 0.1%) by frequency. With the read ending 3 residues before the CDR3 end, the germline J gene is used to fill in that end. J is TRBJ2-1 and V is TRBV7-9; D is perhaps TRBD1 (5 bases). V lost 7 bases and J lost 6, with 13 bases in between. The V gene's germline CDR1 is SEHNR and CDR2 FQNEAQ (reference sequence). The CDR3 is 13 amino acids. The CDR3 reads CASIRAGSNEQFF. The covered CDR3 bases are TGTGCCAGCATCAGGGCAGGTAGCAATGAG.

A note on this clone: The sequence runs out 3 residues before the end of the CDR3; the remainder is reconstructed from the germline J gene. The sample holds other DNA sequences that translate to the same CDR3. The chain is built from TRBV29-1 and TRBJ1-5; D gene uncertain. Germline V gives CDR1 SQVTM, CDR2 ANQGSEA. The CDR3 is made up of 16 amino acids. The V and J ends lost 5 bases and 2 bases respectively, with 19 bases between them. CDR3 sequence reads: CSVTVGVLRGNQPQHF. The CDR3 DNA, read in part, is TGCAGCGTTACCGTTGGGGTTCTGCGGGGCAATCAGCCC.

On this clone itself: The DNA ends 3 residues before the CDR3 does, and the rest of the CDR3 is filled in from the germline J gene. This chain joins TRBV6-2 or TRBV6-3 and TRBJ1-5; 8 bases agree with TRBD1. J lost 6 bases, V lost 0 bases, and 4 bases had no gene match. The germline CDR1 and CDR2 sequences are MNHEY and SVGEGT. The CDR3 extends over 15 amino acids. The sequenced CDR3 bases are TGTGCCAGCAGTTACTCAGGACAGGGTAGTCAGCCC. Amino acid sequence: CASSYSGQGSQP. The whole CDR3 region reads CASSYSGQGSQPQHF.

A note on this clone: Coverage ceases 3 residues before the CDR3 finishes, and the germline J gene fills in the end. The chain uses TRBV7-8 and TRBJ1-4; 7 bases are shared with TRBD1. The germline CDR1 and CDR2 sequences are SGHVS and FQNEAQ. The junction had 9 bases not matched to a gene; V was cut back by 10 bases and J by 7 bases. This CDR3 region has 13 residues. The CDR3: CATSTGSFEKLFF. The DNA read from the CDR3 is TGTGCCACCTCGACAGGGAGTTTTGAAAAA.

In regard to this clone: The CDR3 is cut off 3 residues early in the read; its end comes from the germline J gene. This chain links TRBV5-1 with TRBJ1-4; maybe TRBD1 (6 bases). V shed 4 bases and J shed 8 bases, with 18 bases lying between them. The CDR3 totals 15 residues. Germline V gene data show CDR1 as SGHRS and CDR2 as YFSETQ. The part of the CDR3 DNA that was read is TGCGCCAGCAGCGCTGAGGAGGGGCAGGGGGAAAAA. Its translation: CASSAEEGQGEK. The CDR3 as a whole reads CASSAEEGQGEKLFF.

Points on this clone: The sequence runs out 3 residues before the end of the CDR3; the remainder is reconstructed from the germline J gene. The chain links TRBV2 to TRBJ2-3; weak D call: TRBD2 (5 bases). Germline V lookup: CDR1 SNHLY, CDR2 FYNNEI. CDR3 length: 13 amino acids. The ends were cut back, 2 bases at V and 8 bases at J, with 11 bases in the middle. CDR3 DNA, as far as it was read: TGTGCCAGCAGTGAATTGAGCCGGGGTACG. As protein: CASSELSRGT. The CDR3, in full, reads CASSELSRGTQYF.

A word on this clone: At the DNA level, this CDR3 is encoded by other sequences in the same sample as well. The CDR3 region is CASRPTGNNQPQHF. The sequenced part of the CDR3 DNA is TGTGCCAGCAGGCCCACAGGGAACAATCAGCCC. The V and J genes are TRBV6-2 or TRBV6-3 and TRBJ1-5; TRBD1 might be the D (6 bases). The read terminates 3 residues before the CDR3 end, so the remaining end is supplied by the germline J gene. The CDR3 consists of 14 residues. Trimming took 6 bases from V and 3 from J, leaving 12 bases between them. The germline gives CDR1 MNHEY, CDR2 SVGEGT.

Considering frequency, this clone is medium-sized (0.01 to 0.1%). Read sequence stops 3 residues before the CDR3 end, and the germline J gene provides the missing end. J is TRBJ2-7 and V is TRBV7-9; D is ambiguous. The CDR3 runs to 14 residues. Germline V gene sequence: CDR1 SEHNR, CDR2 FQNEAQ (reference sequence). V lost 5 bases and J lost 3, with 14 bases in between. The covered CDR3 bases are TGTGCCAGCAGCCCCTCCAGTGCCTTCTACGAG. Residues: CASSPSSAFYE. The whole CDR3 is CASSPSSAFYEQYF. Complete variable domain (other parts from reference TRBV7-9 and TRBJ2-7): DTGVSQNPRHKITKRGQNVTFRCDPISEHNRLYWYRQTLGQGPEFLTYFQNEAQLEKSRLLSDRFSAERPKGSFSTLEIQRTEQGDSAMYLCASSPSSAFYEQYFGPGTRLTVT.

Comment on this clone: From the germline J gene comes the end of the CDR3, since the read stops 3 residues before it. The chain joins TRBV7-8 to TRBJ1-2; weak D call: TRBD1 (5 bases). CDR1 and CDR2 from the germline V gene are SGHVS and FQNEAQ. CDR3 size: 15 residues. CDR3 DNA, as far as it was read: TGTGCCAGCAGCTTAGAGACTAGCGGGGGATACGAC. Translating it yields CASSLETSGGYD. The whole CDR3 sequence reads CASSLETSGGYDYTF.

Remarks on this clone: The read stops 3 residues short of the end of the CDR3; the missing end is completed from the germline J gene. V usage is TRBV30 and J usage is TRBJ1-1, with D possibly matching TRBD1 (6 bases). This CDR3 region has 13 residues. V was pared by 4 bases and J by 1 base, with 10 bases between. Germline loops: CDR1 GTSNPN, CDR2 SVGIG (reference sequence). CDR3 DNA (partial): TGTGCCTGGACGTCGACAGGGAACACTGAA. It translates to CAWTSTGNTE. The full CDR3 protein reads CAWTSTGNTEAFF.

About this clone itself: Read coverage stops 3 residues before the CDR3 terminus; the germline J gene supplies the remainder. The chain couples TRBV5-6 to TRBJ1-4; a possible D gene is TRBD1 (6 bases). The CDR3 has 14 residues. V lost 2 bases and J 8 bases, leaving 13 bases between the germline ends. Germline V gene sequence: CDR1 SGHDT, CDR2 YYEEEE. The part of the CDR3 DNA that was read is TGTGCCAGCAGCTTCCGAGGGGGGGCGGAAAAA. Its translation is CASSFRGGAEK. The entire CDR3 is CASSFRGGAEKLFF.

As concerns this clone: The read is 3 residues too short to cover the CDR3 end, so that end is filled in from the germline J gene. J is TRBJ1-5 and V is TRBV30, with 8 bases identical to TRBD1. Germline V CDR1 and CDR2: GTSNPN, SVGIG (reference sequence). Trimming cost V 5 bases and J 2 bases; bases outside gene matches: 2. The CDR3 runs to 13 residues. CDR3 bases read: TGTGCCTGGCAGACAGGGGGCAATCAGCCC. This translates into CAWQTGGNQP. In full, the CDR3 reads CAWQTGGNQPQHF.

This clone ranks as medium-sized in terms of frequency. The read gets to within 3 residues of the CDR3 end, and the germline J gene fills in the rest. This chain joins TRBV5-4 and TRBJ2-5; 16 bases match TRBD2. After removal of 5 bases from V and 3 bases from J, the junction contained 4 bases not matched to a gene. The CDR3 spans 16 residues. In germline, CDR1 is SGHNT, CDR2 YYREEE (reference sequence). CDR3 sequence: CASSKGTSGGEETQYF. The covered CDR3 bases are TGTGCCAGCAGTAAGGGGACTAGCGGGGGGGAAGAGACC.